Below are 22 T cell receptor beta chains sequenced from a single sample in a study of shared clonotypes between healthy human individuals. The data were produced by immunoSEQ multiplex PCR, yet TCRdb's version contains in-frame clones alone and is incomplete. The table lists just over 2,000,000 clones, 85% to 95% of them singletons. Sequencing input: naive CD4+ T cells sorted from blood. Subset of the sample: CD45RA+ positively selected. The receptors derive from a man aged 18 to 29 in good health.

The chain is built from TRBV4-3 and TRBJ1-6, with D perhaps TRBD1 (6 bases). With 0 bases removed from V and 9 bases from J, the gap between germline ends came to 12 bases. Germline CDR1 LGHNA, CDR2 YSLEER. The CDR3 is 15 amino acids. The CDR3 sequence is CASSQDRGGGSPLHF. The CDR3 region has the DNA TGCGCCAGCAGCCAAGACAGGGGAGGAGGTTCACCCCTCCACTTT.

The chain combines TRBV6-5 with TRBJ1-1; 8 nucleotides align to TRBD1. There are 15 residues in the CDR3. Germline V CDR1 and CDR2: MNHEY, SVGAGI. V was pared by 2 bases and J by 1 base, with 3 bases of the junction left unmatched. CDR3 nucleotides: TGTGCCAGCAGTTACACCGACAGGGGGAACACTGAAGCTTTCTTT. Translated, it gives CASSYTDRGNTEAFF.

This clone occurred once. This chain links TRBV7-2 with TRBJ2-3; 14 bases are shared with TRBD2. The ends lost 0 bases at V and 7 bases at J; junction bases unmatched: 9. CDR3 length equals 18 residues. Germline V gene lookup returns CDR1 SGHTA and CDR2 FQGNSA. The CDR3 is CASSLAGTSGGSSYTQYF. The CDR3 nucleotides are TGTGCCAGCAGCTTAGCGGGGACTAGCGGGGGAAGCTCCTATACGCAGTATTTT.

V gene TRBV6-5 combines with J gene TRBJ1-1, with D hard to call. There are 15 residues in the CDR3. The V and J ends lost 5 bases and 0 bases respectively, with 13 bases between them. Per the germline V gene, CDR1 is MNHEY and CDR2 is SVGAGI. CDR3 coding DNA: TGTGCCAGCAGTAACATTGTTCCCATGAACACTGAAGCTTTCTTT. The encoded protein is CASSNIVPMNTEAFF.

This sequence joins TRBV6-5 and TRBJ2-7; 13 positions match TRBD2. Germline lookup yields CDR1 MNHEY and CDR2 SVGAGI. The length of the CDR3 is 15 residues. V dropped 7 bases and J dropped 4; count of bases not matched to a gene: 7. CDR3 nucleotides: TGTGCCAGCACCAGGACTAGCGGGGGATCTTACGAGCAGTACTTC. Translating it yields CASTRTSGGSYEQYF.

The CDR3 here is CASSNGRPYGYTF. The CDR3 DNA is TGTGCCAGCAGCAATGGCAGACCCTATGGCTACACCTTC. The V and J genes are TRBV21-1 and TRBJ1-2. TRBV21-1 is a pseudogene segment. The CDR3 extends over 13 amino acids.

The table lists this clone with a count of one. CDR3 DNA sequence: TGTGCCAGCAGTTTACGGGATGAGCAGTTCTTC. Translation gives CASSLRDEQFF. This chain joins TRBV28 and TRBJ2-1; no definite D call. The CDR3 totals 11 residues. Germline lookup yields CDR1 MDHEN and CDR2 SYDVKM. The V and J ends lost 2 bases and 8 bases respectively, with 4 bases between them.

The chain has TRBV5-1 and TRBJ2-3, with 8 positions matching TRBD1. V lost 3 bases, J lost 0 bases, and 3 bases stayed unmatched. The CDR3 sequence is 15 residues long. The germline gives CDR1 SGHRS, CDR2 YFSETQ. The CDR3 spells CASSSGGLSTDTQYF. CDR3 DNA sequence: TGCGCCAGCAGCTCAGGGGGCTTGAGCACAGATACGCAGTATTTT.

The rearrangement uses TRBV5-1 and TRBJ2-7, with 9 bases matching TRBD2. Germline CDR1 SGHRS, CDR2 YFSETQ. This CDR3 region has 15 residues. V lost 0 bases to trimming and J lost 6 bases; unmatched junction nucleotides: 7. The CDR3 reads CASSLGSGGLVEQYF. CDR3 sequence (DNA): TGCGCCAGCAGCTTGGGTAGCGGGGGCCTCGTCGAGCAGTACTTC.

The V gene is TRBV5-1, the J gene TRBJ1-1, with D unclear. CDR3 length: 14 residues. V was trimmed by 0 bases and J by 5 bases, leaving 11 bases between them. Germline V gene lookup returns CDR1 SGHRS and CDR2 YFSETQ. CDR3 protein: CASSLGYVETEAFF. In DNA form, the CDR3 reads TGCGCCAGCAGCTTGGGCTACGTGGAGACTGAAGCTTTCTTT.

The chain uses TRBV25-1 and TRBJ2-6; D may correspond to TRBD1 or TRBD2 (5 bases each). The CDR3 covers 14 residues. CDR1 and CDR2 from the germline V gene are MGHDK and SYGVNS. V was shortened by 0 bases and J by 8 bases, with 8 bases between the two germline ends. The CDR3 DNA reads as TGTGCCAGCAGTGAATATTCGGGACCCAACGTCCTGACTTTC. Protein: CASSEYSGPNVLTF. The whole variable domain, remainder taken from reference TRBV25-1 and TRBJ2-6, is EADIYQTPRYLVIGTGKKITLECSQTMGHDKMYWYQQDPGMELHLIHYSYGVNSTEKGDLSSESTVSRIRTEHFPLTLESARPSHTSQYLCASSEYSGPNVLTFGAGSRLTVL.

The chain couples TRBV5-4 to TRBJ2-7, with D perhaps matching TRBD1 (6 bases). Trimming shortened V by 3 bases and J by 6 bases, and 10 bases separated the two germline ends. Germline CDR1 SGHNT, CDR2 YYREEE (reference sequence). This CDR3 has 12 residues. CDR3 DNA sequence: TGTGCCAGCAGCTCGGACAGCTCCGAGCAGTACTTC. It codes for CASSSDSSEQYF. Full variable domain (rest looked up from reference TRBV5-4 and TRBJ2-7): ETGVTQSPTHLIKTRGQQVTLRCSSQSGHNTVSWYQQALGQGPQFIFQYYREEENGRGNFPPRFSGLQFPNYSSELNVNALELDDSALYLCASSSDSSEQYFGPGTRLTVT.

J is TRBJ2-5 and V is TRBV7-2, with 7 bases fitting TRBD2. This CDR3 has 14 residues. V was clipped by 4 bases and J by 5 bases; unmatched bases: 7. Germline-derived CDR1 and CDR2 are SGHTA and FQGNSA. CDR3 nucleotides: TGTGCCAGCAGCTCCACACTAGCGTCTGAGACCCAGTACTTC. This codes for CASSSTLASETQYF.

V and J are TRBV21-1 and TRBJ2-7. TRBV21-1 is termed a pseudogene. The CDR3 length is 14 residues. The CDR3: CASSSPGSIYEQYF. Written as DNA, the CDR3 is TGTGCCAGCAGTTCTCCGGGCAGCATCTACGAGCAGTACTTC.

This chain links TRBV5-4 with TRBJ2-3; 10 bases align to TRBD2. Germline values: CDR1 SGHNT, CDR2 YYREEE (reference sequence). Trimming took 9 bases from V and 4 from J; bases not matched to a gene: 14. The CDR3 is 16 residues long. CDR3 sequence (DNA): TGTGCCACGGGGCTAGCGGGAGTGAGTGGGTCAGATACGCAGTATTTT. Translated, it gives CATGLAGVSGSDTQYF. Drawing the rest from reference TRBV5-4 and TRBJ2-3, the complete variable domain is ETGVTQSPTHLIKTRGQQVTLRCSSQSGHNTVSWYQQALGQGPQFIFQYYREEENGRGNFPPRFSGLQFPNYSSELNVNALELDDSALYLCATGLAGVSGSDTQYFGPGTRLTVL.

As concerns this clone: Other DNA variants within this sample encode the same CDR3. CDR3 in DNA: TGCGCCAGCAGCCAAGGGCAGGGAGCCTACGAGCAGTACTTC. Translation: CASSQGQGAYEQYF. The chain combines TRBV4-1 with TRBJ2-7; possibly TRBD1 or TRBD2 for D (5 bases each). In germline, CDR1 is MGHRA, CDR2 YSYEKL. This CDR3 comprises 14 residues. The V gene lost 1 base and the J gene lost 2 bases, with 9 bases spanning the gap.

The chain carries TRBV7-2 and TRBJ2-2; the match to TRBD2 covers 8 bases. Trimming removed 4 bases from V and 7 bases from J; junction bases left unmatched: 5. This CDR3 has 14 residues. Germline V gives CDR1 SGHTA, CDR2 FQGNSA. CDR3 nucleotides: TGTGCCAGCAGCTCCGGACTAGCAGTCGGGGAGCTGTTTTTT. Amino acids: CASSSGLAVGELFF.

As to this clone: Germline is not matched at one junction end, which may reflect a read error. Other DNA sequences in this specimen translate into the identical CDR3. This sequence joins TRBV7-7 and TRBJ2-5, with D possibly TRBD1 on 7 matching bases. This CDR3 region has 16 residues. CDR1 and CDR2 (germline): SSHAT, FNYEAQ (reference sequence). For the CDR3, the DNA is TGTGCTAGCAGCTTAGGGGTGGCAGGGGGAGGAGAGACCCAGTACTTC. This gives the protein CASSLGVAGGGETQYF.

The DNA of the CDR3 is TGCAGCGTTGAAGATCGCAGATACGGGACCTACGAGCAGTACTTC. The encoded protein is CSVEDRRYGTYEQYF. The chain employs TRBV29-1 and TRBJ2-7; possibly TRBD2 for D (5 bases). Germline V gene data show CDR1 as SQVTM and CDR2 as ANQGSEA. V was shortened by 0 bases and J by 2 bases, with 14 bases between the two germline ends. The CDR3 is 15 residues long.

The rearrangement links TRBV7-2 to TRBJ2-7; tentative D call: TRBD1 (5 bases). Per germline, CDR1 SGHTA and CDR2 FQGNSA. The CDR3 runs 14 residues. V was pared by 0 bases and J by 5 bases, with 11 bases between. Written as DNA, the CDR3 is TGTGCCAGCAGCTTAGCTGGGGCCGGACACGAGCAGTACTTC. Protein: CASSLAGAGHEQYF.

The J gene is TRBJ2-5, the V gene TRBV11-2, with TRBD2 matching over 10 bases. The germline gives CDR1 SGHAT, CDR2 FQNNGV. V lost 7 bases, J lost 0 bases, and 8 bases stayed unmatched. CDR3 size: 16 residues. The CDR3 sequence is CASTKWLAGDQETQYF. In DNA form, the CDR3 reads TGTGCCAGCACGAAGTGGCTAGCGGGGGACCAAGAGACCCAGTACTTC.

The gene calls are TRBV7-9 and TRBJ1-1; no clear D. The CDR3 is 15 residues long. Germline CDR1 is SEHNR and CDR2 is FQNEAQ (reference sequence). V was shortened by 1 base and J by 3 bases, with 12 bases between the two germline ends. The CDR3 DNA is TGTGCCAGCAGCTTAGGTCGTCAGGCACACACTGAAGCTTTCTTT. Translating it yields CASSLGRQAHTEAFF.